The 15 T cell receptor beta chains listed next were all sequenced from one sample in a study of T-cell reconstitution after alpha-beta-depleted transplantation in children. Using unique molecular identifiers, the investigators prepared the TCRbeta library. One entry per CDR3 protein, called by TCRdb with MiXCR from the PCR reads. The repertoire holds about 610,000 distinct CDR3 sequences, with under 12% as singletons. The sequenced sample was PBMCs from the stem cell graft donor, obtained from the stem cell graft. The receptors here all came from a human donor who donated a stem cell graft to a child with acute myeloid leukemia.

A remark on this clonotype: A clone one base away is much larger, so this may be a read error. This chain joins TRBV29-1 and TRBJ2-7, with D unclear. The V gene's germline CDR1 is SQVTM and CDR2 ANQGSEA. This CDR3 comprises 11 residues. The ends were cut back, 6 bases at V and 2 bases at J, with 8 bases in the middle. The chain's CDR3 is CSVGDAYEQYF. The CDR3 coding sequence is TGCAGCGTCGGAGACGCCTACGAGCAGTACTTC.

The sample holds many counts of this clonotype. V gene TRBV20-1 combines with J gene TRBJ2-1, with D unresolved. Trimming removed 6 bases at V and 8 bases at J, with 8 bases between. The germline gives CDR1 DFQATT, CDR2 SNEGSKA (reference sequence). The length of the CDR3 is 10 residues. CDR3 in DNA: TGCAGTGCATCCCACGATGAGCAGTTCTTC. It translates to CSASHDEQFF.

The table lists this clonotype with a few counts. The gene calls are TRBV29-1 and TRBJ2-5; TRBD1 matches 7 bases. Trimming removed 7 bases from V and 5 bases from J; junction bases left unmatched: 7. The CDR3 totals 12 residues. Per germline, CDR1 SQVTM and CDR2 ANQGSEA. The CDR3 spells CSGGQQRETQYF. CDR3 in DNA: TGCAGCGGGGGACAGCAGCGCGAGACCCAGTACTTC.

Comment on this clonotype: Because it lacks the conserved phenylalanine or tryptophan at the end, this CDR3 is likely a read error. The limits of the CDR3 on the DNA are not certain, so only TCRdb's listed CDR3 is given. The V gene is TRBV7-9, the J gene TRBJ2-3; the table's D call TRBD2 went unverified against the DNA. Termini included, the CDR3 measures 13 amino acids. Looked up from germline, CDR1 is SEHNR and CDR2 is FQNEAQ (reference sequence). CDR3 protein: CASSLGTSGRSLV.

CDR3 DNA sequence: TGCAGTGCTAGTGGGACAACCCCCCAGTATTTT. Amino acid sequence: CSASGTTPQYF. The V gene is TRBV20-1, the J gene TRBJ2-3; a weak D match, TRBD1 (6 bases). Per the germline V gene, CDR1 is DFQATT and CDR2 is SNEGSKA (reference sequence). V was pared by 3 bases and J by 12 bases, with 13 bases between. The CDR3 spans 11 residues.

This clonotype was seen a few times. V usage is TRBV7-9 and J usage is TRBJ2-1; the match to TRBD2 covers 9 bases. The CDR3 extends over 14 amino acids. After removal of 0 bases from V and 12 bases from J, the junction contained 6 bases not matched to a gene. Germline loops: CDR1 SEHNR, CDR2 FQNEAQ (reference sequence). CDR3 coding DNA: TGTGCCAGCAGCTTAGCTGCTAGCGGGGAGAGGCAGTTCTTC. It yields the protein CASSLAASGERQFF.

This clonotype was detected ten times or more. The genes are TRBV2 and TRBJ2-5, with TRBD2 identical over 8 bases. The V and J ends lost 5 bases and 2 bases, in that order; junction bases with no gene match: 7. This CDR3 has 15 residues. CDR1 is SNHLY, CDR2 FYNNEI, per germline. DNA of the CDR3: TGTGCCAGCAGTCTTCCGGGACTAGTTCAAGAGACCCAGTACTTC. Residues: CASSLPGLVQETQYF.

This clonotype was counted at least ten times. The chain links TRBV7-6 to TRBJ2-7; 12 nucleotides align to TRBD2. From germline, CDR1 is SGHVS and CDR2 FNYEAQ. Trimming took 5 bases from V and 10 from J; bases not matched to a gene: 21. The CDR3 sequence is 18 residues long. CDR3 region: CASSPGGATSGRMSLQYF. The CDR3 DNA reads TGTGCCAGCAGCCCAGGAGGGGCGACTAGCGGGAGAATGAGCCTACAGTACTTC. The whole variable domain, remainder taken from reference TRBV7-6 and TRBJ2-7, is GAGVSQSPRYKVTKRGQDVALRCDPISGHVSLYWYRQALGQGPEFLTYFNYEAQQDKSGLPNDRFSAERPEGSISTLTIQRTEQRDSAMYRCASSPGGATSGRMSLQYFGPGTRLTVT.

This clonotype occurred many times. The V gene is TRBV12-3 or TRBV12-4, the J gene TRBJ2-1; D is perhaps TRBD1 or TRBD2 (5 bases each). V was shortened by 6 bases and J by 14 bases, with 17 bases between the two germline ends. The CDR3 runs 12 residues. In DNA, the CDR3 is TGTGCCAGCAGCCCCCCGGGACCCACAGAGTTCTTC. It translates to CASSPPGPTEFF.

The rearrangement links TRBV28 to TRBJ2-1; D might be TRBD1 or TRBD2, each matching 5 bases. The germline gives CDR1 MDHEN, CDR2 SYDVKM. The V gene lost 1 base and the J gene lost 4 bases, with 17 bases spanning the gap. This CDR3 has 17 residues. For the CDR3, the DNA is TGTGCCAGCAGTTTATCCCTCCGCCGGGACGGATACAATGAGCAGTTCTTC. As protein: CASSLSLRRDGYNEQFF.

This clonotype was recorded a few times. The chain couples TRBV6-2 or TRBV6-3 to TRBJ2-2; D unclear. There are 15 residues in the CDR3. Germline CDR1 reads MNHEY; CDR2 reads SVGEGT. Trimming removed 6 bases at V and 4 bases at J, with 15 bases between. CDR3 DNA: TGTGCCAGCAGCCGGTCCCTGGGTGGCACCGGGGAGCTGTTTTTT. Amino acids: CASSRSLGGTGELFF.

V is TRBV5-1 and J is TRBJ2-3; D is possibly TRBD1 or TRBD2 (5 bases each). The CDR3 consists of 15 residues. Germline V gene lookup returns CDR1 SGHRS and CDR2 YFSETQ. Deletions cut 1 base from V and 3 bases from J, with 12 bases between. In DNA, the CDR3 is TGCGCCAGCAGCTTGTTACCGGGACCGACAGATACGCAGTATTTT. Protein: CASSLLPGPTDTQYF.

This clonotype was observed at least ten times. This rearrangement joins TRBV6-1 to TRBJ1-6, with D unclear. Germline lookup yields CDR1 MNHNS and CDR2 SASEGT. Trimming cost V 7 bases and J 2 bases, with 15 bases left between them. This CDR3 contains 16 residues. The CDR3 DNA reads as TGTGCCAGCACCCCCGGAAGGGTGCCCTATAATTCACCCCTCCACTTT. Protein product: CASTPGRVPYNSPLHF.

This clonotype was counted many times. The chain employs TRBV28 and TRBJ2-4; D gene uncertain. CDR3 length: 14 residues. V was clipped by 6 bases and J by 5 bases, with 14 bases between them. Germline lookup yields CDR1 MDHEN and CDR2 SYDVKM. The CDR3 DNA follows: TGTGCCAGCAGACCCCGACCTAACCAAAACATTCAGTACTTC. It specifies CASRPRPNQNIQYF.

This sequence joins TRBV29-1 and TRBJ2-1; TRBD1 or TRBD2 may be the D gene (6 bases each). V was trimmed by 7 bases and J by 10 bases, leaving 20 bases between them. This CDR3 has 13 residues. Germline V gives CDR1 SQVTM, CDR2 ANQGSEA. This CDR3 is CSGGAVGVPEQFF. The CDR3 DNA reads TGCAGCGGGGGGGCGGTGGGAGTCCCCGAGCAGTTCTTC.